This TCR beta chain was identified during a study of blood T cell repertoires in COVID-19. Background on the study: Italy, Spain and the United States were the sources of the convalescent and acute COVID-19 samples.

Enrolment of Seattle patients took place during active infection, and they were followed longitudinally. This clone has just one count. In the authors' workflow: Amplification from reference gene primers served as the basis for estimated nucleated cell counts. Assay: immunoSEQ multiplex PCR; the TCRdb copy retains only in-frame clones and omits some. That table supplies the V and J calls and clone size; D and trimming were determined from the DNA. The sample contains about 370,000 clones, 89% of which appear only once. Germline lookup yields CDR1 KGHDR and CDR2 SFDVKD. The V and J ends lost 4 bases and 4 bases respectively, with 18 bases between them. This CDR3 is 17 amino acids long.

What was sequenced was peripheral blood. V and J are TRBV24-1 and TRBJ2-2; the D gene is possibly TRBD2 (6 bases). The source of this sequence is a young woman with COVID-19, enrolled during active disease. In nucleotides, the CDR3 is TGTGCCACCAGTGAACGACTAGGGCGAGGGAGCACCGGGGAGCTGTTTTTT. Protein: CATSERLGRGSTGELFF.